This TCR beta chain originates from a study of OX40 agonist ivuxolimab in advanced cancers. After removal of 2 bases from V and 1 base from J, the junction contained 6 bases not matched to a gene. CDR3 length equals 16 residues. CDR1 SGHRS and CDR2 YFSETQ come from the germline V gene. Profiling relied on immunoSEQ multiplex PCR, and the TCRdb table lists in-frame clones only, not all of them. The sample includes 75,000 to 100,000 clones, just over 85% of them seen just once. The sequencing used CD4+ or CD8+ T cells sorted from blood, collected in a trial of the OX40 agonist ivuxolimab. V usage is TRBV5-1 and J usage is TRBJ2-3, with 8 bases lining up with TRBD2. This receptor was taken from an adult with an advanced solid tumor such as melanoma, head and neck, liver or kidney cancer. The CDR3 DNA reads as TGCGCCAGCAGCTTAAGCGGGAGAGTGGGCACAGATACGCAGTATTTT. The encoded protein is CASSLSGRVGTDTQYF.